The sequence of this TCR beta chain was determined in a study of shared clonotypes between healthy human individuals. Naive CD8 cells, CD45RO-negative and positively selected for CCR7, excluded terminally differentiated effector memory CD45RA+ cells. Assay used: immunoSEQ multiplex PCR; TCRdb lists only in-frame clones, some missing. The table records roughly 600,000 clones, 95% to 98% of them present only once. Findings of the study overall: When naive CD4 clonotypes were compared across a few donors, around 5% were shared. Rarefaction indicated that sorted-subset sequencing remained incomplete although depth was large. Exclusively blood specimens were collected; tissue repertoires likely differ.

This clone was picked up one time. As yet, its antigen is unknown. V was cut by 7 bases and J by 0 bases, with 13 bases left in between. This CDR3 comprises 14 residues. Germline V gene data show CDR1 as MNHEY and CDR2 as SVGAGI. The source is a man aged 25-40 years in good health. Sequencing input: naive CD8+ T cells sorted from blood. V and J are TRBV6-5 and TRBJ2-7; D remains ambiguous. As DNA, the CDR3 is TGTGCCAGCACGGGTTGGAAGGACTCCTACGAGCAGTACTTC. Protein: CASTGWKDSYEQYF.